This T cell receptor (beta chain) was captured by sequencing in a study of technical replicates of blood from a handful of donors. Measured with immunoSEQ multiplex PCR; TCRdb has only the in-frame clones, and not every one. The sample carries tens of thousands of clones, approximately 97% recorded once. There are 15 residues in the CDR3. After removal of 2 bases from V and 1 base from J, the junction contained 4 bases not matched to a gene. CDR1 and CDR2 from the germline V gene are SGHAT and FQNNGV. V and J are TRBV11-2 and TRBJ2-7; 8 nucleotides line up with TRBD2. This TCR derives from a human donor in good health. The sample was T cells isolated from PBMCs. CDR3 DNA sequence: TGTGCCAGCAGCTTAAGCGGGGGCGATTCCTACGAGCAGTACTTC. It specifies CASSLSGGDSYEQYF.